This entry lists 32 T cell receptor beta chains sequenced from one sample in a study of blood T cell repertoires in COVID-19. Clones were sequenced by immunoSEQ multiplex PCR, and TCRdb holds only the in-frame ones, with some missing. The sample contains around 220,000 clones, about 88% of which appear only once. The material sequenced was peripheral blood. The receptors here all came from a woman in her fifties or sixties with COVID-19, enrolled during active disease.

This chain joins TRBV10-3 and TRBJ2-1; 14 positions match TRBD2. V lost 7 bases, J lost 9 bases, and 8 bases stayed unmatched. The CDR3 contains 15 residues. Looked up from germline, CDR1 is ENHRY and CDR2 is SYGVKD. The CDR3 bases are TGTGCCATCACCCCGACTAGCGGGGGGGCGGGTGAGCAGTTCTTC. Translated, it gives CAITPTSGGAGEQFF.

The V call is TRBV7-9, the J call TRBJ1-4, with 7 bases fitting TRBD1. This CDR3 comprises 17 residues. The V gene's germline CDR1 is SEHNR and CDR2 FQNEAQ (reference sequence). With V trimmed by 5 bases and J by 8 bases, 17 bases remained unmatched. In nucleotides, the CDR3 is TGTGCCAGCAGCGAGCACCGTTCTCAGGGGGTGGGGGAAAAACTGTTTTTT. This sequence encodes CASSEHRSQGVGEKLFF.

This chain links TRBV5-4 with TRBJ2-3; D gene uncertain. The CDR3 runs 14 residues. From germline, CDR1 is SGHNT and CDR2 YYREEE (reference sequence). V was cut by 3 bases and J by 0 bases, with 8 bases left in between. For the CDR3, the DNA is TGTGCCAGCAGCTCTGATACTAGCACAGATACGCAGTATTTT. Translated, it gives CASSSDTSTDTQYF.

V and J are TRBV9 and TRBJ2-3; tentative D call: TRBD2 (6 bases). CDR1 is SGDLS and CDR2 is YYNGEE in the germline V gene. V lost 0 bases, J lost 0 bases, and 17 bases lay in between. This CDR3 spans 18 amino acids. CDR3 residues: CASSVEGDFFSSTDTQYF. CDR3 sequence (DNA): TGTGCCAGCAGCGTAGAAGGGGACTTTTTCAGTAGCACAGATACGCAGTATTTT. Filled out from reference TRBV9 and TRBJ2-3, the complete variable domain reads DSGVTQTPKHLITATGQRVTLRCSPRSGDLSVYWYQQSLDQGLQFLIQYYNGEERAKGNILERFSAQQFPDLHSELNLSSLELGDSALYFCASSVEGDFFSSTDTQYFGPGTRLTVL.

The chain recombines TRBV5-1 with TRBJ2-2; D gene unclear. Trimming took 2 bases from V and 0 from J, leaving 8 bases between them. Germline V lookup: CDR1 SGHRS, CDR2 YFSETQ. The CDR3 is made up of 15 amino acids. The CDR3 here is CASSFNSANTGELFF. CDR3 sequence (DNA): TGCGCCAGCAGCTTTAACTCGGCGAACACCGGGGAGCTGTTTTTT.

The chain carries TRBV6-1 and TRBJ2-7; TRBD1 matches at 9 bases. The junction had 6 bases not matched to a gene; V was cut back by 3 bases and J by 3 bases. The CDR3 spans 15 residues. Germline V CDR1 and CDR2: MNHNS, SASEGT. The CDR3 here is CASSDHGTGYYEQYF. The CDR3, as DNA: TGTGCCAGCAGTGATCACGGGACAGGGTACTACGAGCAGTACTTC.

V usage is TRBV18 and J usage is TRBJ1-1; 9 bases are shared with TRBD1. This CDR3 has 16 amino acids. Germline assignment: CDR1 KGHSH and CDR2 LQKENI. V shed 3 bases and J 0 bases; nucleotides not matched to a gene: 5. The CDR3 DNA reads TGTGCCAGCTCACCCGGGACAGGGCGTTTGAACACTGAAGCTTTCTTT. Amino acid sequence: CASSPGTGRLNTEAFF.

This clone appeared once. The chain combines TRBV28 with TRBJ1-2; possible D gene TRBD1, 6 bases. In germline, CDR1 is MDHEN, CDR2 SYDVKM. Deletions cut 8 bases from V and 5 bases from J, with 15 bases between. CDR3 length: 13 amino acids. The CDR3 sequence is CASFARGRYGYTF. In nucleotides, the CDR3 is TGTGCCAGCTTTGCCAGGGGTCGGTATGGCTACACCTTC.

This clone was observed a few times. This chain's CDR3 is CASSLAIGTGELFF. DNA of the CDR3: TGCGCCAGCAGCTTGGCTATCGGCACCGGGGAGCTGTTTTTT. The V and J genes are TRBV5-1 and TRBJ2-2; D unclear. V was trimmed by 0 bases and J by 4 bases, leaving 7 bases between them. Germline V gene sequence: CDR1 SGHRS, CDR2 YFSETQ. The length of the CDR3 is 14 residues. Together with reference TRBV5-1 and TRBJ2-2, the CDR3 gives the full variable domain: KAGVTQTPRYLIKTRGQQVTLSCSPISGHRSVSWYQQTPGQGLQFLFEYFSETQRNKGNFPGRFSGRQFSNSRSEMNVSTLELGDSALYLCASSLAIGTGELFFGEGSRLTVL.

The chain is built from TRBV7-9 and TRBJ2-3, with 10 bases that match TRBD1. J lost 3 bases, V lost 4 bases, and 4 bases had no gene match. Germline-derived CDR1 and CDR2 are SEHNR and FQNEAQ (reference sequence). This CDR3 region has 15 residues. CDR3 amino acids: CASSSAGQGTDTQYF. CDR3 nucleotides: TGTGCCAGCAGCTCGGCGGGACAGGGGACAGATACGCAGTATTTT.

This rearrangement joins TRBV5-1 to TRBJ1-2; possible D gene TRBD1, 6 bases. The CDR3 is 15 amino acids. Germline assignment: CDR1 SGHRS and CDR2 YFSETQ. Trimming cost V 2 bases and J 8 bases, with 19 bases left between them. Written as DNA, the CDR3 is TGCGCCAGCAGCTTTACTACAGGGCCCACTGAAGGCTACACCTTC. This codes for CASSFTTGPTEGYTF.

In this sample, this clone turned up a few times. V and J are TRBV3-1 (or the pseudogene TRBV3-2) and TRBJ1-2; possibly TRBD1 for D (6 bases). CDR1 and CDR2 (germline): LGHDT, YNNKEL (reference sequence). The CDR3 covers 12 residues. The V end was cut by 1 base, the J end by 8 bases, with 8 bases between. CDR3 sequence reads: CASSQGRGGYTF. The CDR3 nucleotides read TGTGCCAGCAGCCAAGGCAGGGGAGGCTACACCTTC.

This clone has only a few counts. The chain is built from TRBV5-6 and TRBJ1-5; possibly TRBD1 for D (6 bases). Trimming removed 4 bases from V and 2 bases from J, with 13 bases in between. CDR1 and CDR2 from the germline V gene are SGHDT and YYEEEE. The CDR3 contains 15 residues. The CDR3 is CASSLRGAGNQPQHF. The CDR3 region has the DNA TGTGCCAGCAGCCTGCGGGGGGCGGGCAATCAGCCCCAGCATTTT. Drawing the rest from reference TRBV5-6 and TRBJ1-5, the complete variable domain is DAGVTQSPTHLIKTRGQQVTLRCSPKSGHDTVSWYQQALGQGPQFIFQYYEEEERQRGNFPDRFSGHQFPNYSSELNVNALLLGDSALYLCASSLRGAGNQPQHFGDGTRLSIL.

V is TRBV4-3 and J is TRBJ1-4; D perhaps matches TRBD1 (5 bases). CDR1 and CDR2 (germline): LGHNA, YSLEER. The CDR3 consists of 14 residues. V dropped 4 bases and J dropped 7 bases, with 13 bases sitting between them. The CDR3 bases are TGCGCCAGCAGCCTATCCGACAGTAGTGAAAAACTGTTTTTT. Protein: CASSLSDSSEKLFF.

This clone was found once. J is TRBJ1-3 and V is TRBV10-1; D uncertain. The germline gives CDR1 WNHNN, CDR2 SYGVQD (reference sequence). Trimming removed 7 bases at V and 1 base at J, with 11 bases between. The CDR3 has 14 amino acids. The DNA of the CDR3 is TGCGCCAGCAAGTCACATATGTCTGGAAACACCATATATTTT. Its protein product is CASKSHMSGNTIYF.

This chain uses TRBV11-2 with TRBJ2-1; D unresolved. Trimming cost V 4 bases and J 9 bases, with 13 bases left between them. This CDR3 comprises 13 residues. Per the germline V gene, CDR1 is SGHAT and CDR2 is FQNNGV. The CDR3: CASSSSRPGEQFF. The CDR3 nucleotides are TGTGCCAGCAGCTCGTCGCGTCCGGGTGAGCAGTTCTTC.

In nucleotides, the CDR3 is TGTGCCAGCGCCCTCAGGGTCTTCTATGGCTACACCTTC. It codes for CASALRVFYGYTF. The genes are TRBV7-2 and TRBJ1-2; tentative D call: TRBD1 (5 bases). There are 13 residues in the CDR3. Germline loops: CDR1 SGHTA, CDR2 FQGNSA. The V end lost 8 bases, the J end lost 4 bases, and 14 bases lay between the germline ends. The full variable domain, its missing parts supplied by reference TRBV7-2 and TRBJ1-2, is GAGVSQSPSNKVTEKGKDVELRCDPISGHTALYWYRQSLGQGLEFLIYFQGNSAPDKSGLPSDRFSAERTGGSVSTLTIQRTQQEDSAVYLCASALRVFYGYTFGSGTRLTVV.

J is TRBJ2-3 and V is TRBV7-2; possibly TRBD2 for D (7 bases). This CDR3 comprises 14 residues. Trimming shortened V by 5 bases and J by 4 bases, and 13 bases separated the two germline ends. Germline CDR1 reads SGHTA; CDR2 reads FQGNSA. The CDR3 here is CASSPGGPSDTQYF. CDR3 bases: TGTGCCAGCAGCCCCGGGGGGCCGTCAGATACGCAGTATTTT.

This chain joins TRBV3-1 (or the pseudogene TRBV3-2) and TRBJ1-4; no reliable D call. Per germline, CDR1 LGHDT and CDR2 YNNKEL (reference sequence). The CDR3 has 15 amino acids. The V gene lost 4 bases and the J gene lost 4 bases, with 13 bases spanning the gap. CDR3: CASSRMPRDNEKLFF. Here the CDR3 DNA reads TGTGCCAGCAGCCGCATGCCTCGGGATAATGAAAAACTGTTTTTT.

This chain joins TRBV19 and TRBJ2-3, with 8 bases identical to TRBD1. Germline V gene data show CDR1 as LNHDA and CDR2 as SQIVND (reference sequence). The J segment lost 2 bases and the V segment lost 5 bases, leaving 12 bases of the junction unmatched. The CDR3 sequence is 17 residues long. CDR3 DNA sequence: TGTGCCAGTAGTCTACTTGGAGGACAGGGTTACACAGATACGCAGTATTTT. Its protein product is CASSLLGGQGYTDTQYF. The whole variable domain, remainder taken from reference TRBV19 and TRBJ2-3, is DGGITQSPKYLFRKEGQNVTLSCEQNLNHDAMYWYRQDPGQGLRLIYYSQIVNDFQKGDIAEGYSVSREKKESFPLTVTSAQKNPTAFYLCASSLLGGQGYTDTQYFGPGTRLTVL.

This chain connects TRBV28 to TRBJ1-5; 7 nucleotides agree with TRBD1. CDR1 and CDR2 (germline): MDHEN, SYDVKM. The V gene end was trimmed by 8 bases and the J gene end by 6 bases; junction bases not matched to a gene: 16. The CDR3 is 16 residues long. The CDR3: CASDPSNRGDSQPQHF. DNA of the CDR3: TGTGCCAGCGACCCCTCCAACAGGGGAGATTCTCAGCCCCAGCATTTT.

The V and J genes are TRBV13 and TRBJ2-1, with 7 nucleotides matching TRBD2. The CDR3 is 14 amino acids. V lost 5 bases, J lost 2 bases, and 3 bases stayed unmatched. The germline CDR1 and CDR2 sequences are PRHDT and FYEKMQ (reference sequence). CDR3 coding DNA: TGTGCCAGCAGCGTCAGCGGGACCTACAATGAGCAGTTCTTC. The encoded protein is CASSVSGTYNEQFF.

In this sample, this clone turned up once. CDR3 coding DNA: TGTGCCAGCAGGGACAGGGGATGGAAGCCCCAGCATTTT. Encoded protein: CASRDRGWKPQHF. V gene TRBV6-5 combines with J gene TRBJ1-5; TRBD1 matches at 9 bases. Germline V gene lookup returns CDR1 MNHEY and CDR2 SVGAGI. J lost 8 bases, V lost 6 bases, and 5 bases had no gene match. The CDR3 totals 13 residues.

The chain couples TRBV21-1 to TRBJ1-6; whether TRBD1, the table's D call, matches the DNA was not checked. TRBV21-1 is a pseudogene locus. The CDR3 is 17 residues long. The chain's CDR3 is CASSRTYRGTPNSPLHF. The DNA of the CDR3 is TGTGCCAGCAGCAGAACGTACAGGGGGACCCCCAATTCACCCCTCCACTTT.

The rearrangement uses TRBV7-8 and TRBJ1-4; D not resolved. Trimming stripped 5 bases from V and 8 bases from J, with 21 bases between. Germline V CDR1 and CDR2: SGHVS, FQNEAQ. The CDR3 has 16 amino acids. In DNA, the CDR3 is TGTGCCAGCAGCCGCCACGTTAGCGGGGTAGGAGAAAAACTGTTTTTT. This encodes CASSRHVSGVGEKLFF.

V and J are TRBV18 and TRBJ2-3; D gene unclear. The CDR3 contains 15 residues. V lost 5 bases to trimming and J lost 0 bases, with 12 bases between them. Germline V gene lookup returns CDR1 KGHSH and CDR2 LQKENI. The CDR3 loop reads CASSTDFSSTDTQYF. DNA for the CDR3: TGTGCCAGCTCAACAGATTTTTCTAGCACAGATACGCAGTATTTT.

This clone was observed a handful of times. The rearrangement uses TRBV5-1 and TRBJ2-7, with D perhaps TRBD2 (6 bases). Trimming took 3 bases from V and 0 from J, leaving 13 bases between them. Germline V gene data show CDR1 as SGHRS and CDR2 as YFSETQ. The CDR3 contains 15 residues. The CDR3 nucleotides read TGCGCCAGCAGCTGGGGGGACGCCATCTCCTACGAGCAGTACTTC. This translates into CASSWGDAISYEQYF.

The chain combines TRBV12-2 with TRBJ1-2; the table's D call, TRBD1, has no DNA check behind it. TRBV12-2 is marked as a pseudogene. This CDR3 has 15 amino acids. CDR3 sequence (DNA): TGTGCAAGTCGCTCAAGACAGCTCCCCAGGGATGGCTACACCTTC. It translates to CASRSRQLPRDGYTF.

This chain uses TRBV5-6 with TRBJ1-2, with 9 bases matching TRBD1. V lost 5 bases, J lost 8 bases, and 10 bases stayed unmatched. CDR1 and CDR2 (germline): SGHDT, YYEEEE. This CDR3 is built from 14 residues. The CDR3 DNA is TGTGCCAGCAGGAAATTCGGACAGGGGAGAGGCTACACCTTC. Translation gives CASRKFGQGRGYTF.

This chain connects TRBV27 to TRBJ1-1; D might be TRBD1 (6 bases). Trimming took 5 bases from V and 5 from J, leaving 21 bases between them. The CDR3 runs to 16 residues. Germline CDR1 MNHEY, CDR2 SMNVEV (reference sequence). CDR3 coding DNA: TGTGCCAGCAGTCGACAGGTCCCCGGCGGGGGGACTGAAGCTTTCTTT. It translates to CASSRQVPGGGTEAFF.

This clone was picked up one time. V gene TRBV20-1 combines with J gene TRBJ2-3; the match to TRBD1 covers 8 bases. This CDR3 has 14 residues. Germline lookup yields CDR1 DFQATT and CDR2 SNEGSKA (reference sequence). The V and J ends lost 3 bases and 3 bases, in that order; junction bases with no gene match: 5. The CDR3 DNA reads TGCAGTGCTAGTAGGACAGGGAAGACAGATACGCAGTATTTT. Translated, it gives CSASRTGKTDTQYF.

The table lists this clone with a count of one. The chain has TRBV7-9 and TRBJ2-7, with TRBD1 as a possible D gene (6 bases). The CDR3 has 15 amino acids. V lost 5 bases and J lost 3, with 17 bases in between. The germline V gene has CDR1 SEHNR and CDR2 FQNEAQ (reference sequence). The CDR3 region has the DNA TGTGCCAGCAGCACCCAGATTGGACAGATCTACGAGCAGTACTTC. This encodes CASSTQIGQIYEQYF.